One and the same sample provided the 17 T cell receptor beta chains below, sequenced in a study of blood T cells in healthy people across ages. PCR was performed a second time for roughly 6 to 12 cycles using a sample-barcoded 5' primer and a J-beta primer mix. One entry per CDR3 protein, called by TCRdb with MiXCR from the 5' RACE reads. Altogether 600,000 to 850,000 distinct CDR3 sequences are present, 25% being singletons, with the ten largest covering more than 8.5%. Separately, the same data were catalogued under a study of T cells of mothers and their children.

Material for sequencing was blood. These receptors came from a boy under 18 in good health.

The chain employs TRBV6-1 and TRBJ1-5, with 8 bases matching TRBD1. Germline values: CDR1 MNHNS, CDR2 SASEGT. V lost 6 bases, J lost 8 bases, and 9 bases stayed unmatched. The CDR3 spans 14 residues. Written as DNA, the CDR3 is TGTGCCAGCAGCCCCGGACAGGGTTCGAAGCCCCAGCATTTT. Translation: CASSPGQGSKPQHF.

V is TRBV7-9 and J is TRBJ2-5; TRBD2 might be the D (6 bases). This CDR3 spans 14 amino acids. Trimming took 5 bases from V and 6 from J, leaving 16 bases between them. In germline, CDR1 is SEHNR, CDR2 FQNEAQ (reference sequence). CDR3 residues: CASSQASAGKTQYF. Written as DNA, the CDR3 is TGTGCCAGCAGCCAGGCTAGCGCCGGGAAGACCCAGTACTTC.

V usage is TRBV4-1 and J usage is TRBJ2-1; 10 bases are a match to TRBD2. With V trimmed by 1 base and J by 6 bases, 6 bases remained unmatched. Germline lookup yields CDR1 MGHRA and CDR2 YSYEKL. There are 16 residues in the CDR3. CDR3 coding DNA: TGCGCCAGCAGCCAAGGGCCGGGACTAGCGAGCAATGAGCAGTTCTTC. Its protein is CASSQGPGLASNEQFF.

This clonotype has only a few counts. J is TRBJ1-2 and V is TRBV27; the match to TRBD1 covers 8 bases. The junction had 11 bases not matched to a gene; V was cut back by 9 bases and J by 5 bases. The CDR3 has 14 residues. Per germline, CDR1 MNHEY and CDR2 SMNVEV (reference sequence). The CDR3 nucleotides are TGTGCCAGTGGCTTCCGACAGGGGTGGTATGGCTACACCTTC. This codes for CASGFRQGWYGYTF.

The chain carries TRBV4-1 and TRBJ2-1; possible D gene TRBD1, 6 bases. Germline V gene data show CDR1 as MGHRA and CDR2 as YSYEKL. This CDR3 comprises 16 residues. Trimming stripped 0 bases from V and 8 bases from J, with 17 bases between. In nucleotides, the CDR3 is TGCGCCAGCAGCCAAGATGTAGGGGGACCCATGGATGAGCAGTTCTTC. This encodes CASSQDVGGPMDEQFF.

This clonotype was recorded a few times. The rearrangement joins TRBV6-2 or TRBV6-3 to TRBJ1-5; 7 positions match TRBD1. Germline-derived CDR1 and CDR2 are MNHEY and SVGEGT. The CDR3 is 18 amino acids. Unmatched junction bases numbered 13, after V lost 4 bases and J lost 1 base. The DNA for the CDR3 is TGTGCCAGCAGTTGCTCGAGACAGGGAGTTGGAAGCAATCAGCCCCAGCATTTT. Translating it yields CASSCSRQGVGSNQPQHF.

CDR3 residues: CASSQLEGAGMRGYTF. CDR3 coding DNA: TGTGCCAGCAGCCAATTGGAGGGTGCCGGGATGAGAGGCTACACCTTC. The J gene is TRBJ1-2, the V gene TRBV4-2; no reliable D call. Trimming stripped 2 bases from V and 8 bases from J, with 21 bases between. The CDR3 has 16 amino acids. Germline CDR1 is LGHNA and CDR2 is YNFKEQ.

The CDR3 here is CASSKVKKGLGEETQYF. The CDR3 DNA is TGTGCCAGCAGCAAAGTGAAGAAAGGGTTGGGGGAAGAGACCCAGTACTTC. The J gene is TRBJ2-5, the V gene TRBV21-1; the table's D call TRBD1 went unverified against the DNA. TRBV21-1 is annotated as a pseudogene. The CDR3 runs to 17 residues.

About this clonotype itself: Germline is not matched at one junction end, which may reflect a read error. This chain joins TRBV7-7 and TRBJ2-3, with D unclear. The germline gives CDR1 SSHAT, CDR2 FNYEAQ (reference sequence). The length of the CDR3 is 13 residues. CDR3 sequence reads: CASSLAITDTQYF. CDR3 in DNA: TGTGCTAGCAGCTTAGCAATAACAGATACGCAGTATTTT.

The chain employs TRBV6-2 or TRBV6-3 and TRBJ1-5; D perhaps matches TRBD1 (5 bases). Germline loops: CDR1 MNHEY, CDR2 SVGEGT. The V and J ends lost 4 bases and 0 bases respectively, with 16 bases between them. The CDR3 has 17 amino acids. CDR3 sequence: CASSSFFRVGSNQPQHF. The CDR3 DNA follows: TGTGCCAGCAGTTCTTTCTTCAGGGTTGGTAGCAATCAGCCCCAGCATTTT.

The chain uses TRBV2 and TRBJ2-5; D remains ambiguous. Gene TRBJ2-1 matches the end of the DNA better, so the J call may be wrong. Germline V lookup: CDR1 SNHLY, CDR2 FYNNEI. The CDR3 consists of 16 residues. DNA for the CDR3: TGTGCCAGCAGTAAGCACACTCTAAGCTCCTACAATGAGCAGTTCTTC. As protein: CASSKHTLSSYNEQFF.

There are a few counts of this clonotype. V gene TRBV5-1 combines with J gene TRBJ2-3, with D uncertain. Looked up from germline, CDR1 is SGHRS and CDR2 is YFSETQ. This CDR3 is 14 amino acids long. The V and J ends lost 6 bases and 0 bases respectively, with 11 bases between them. CDR3 sequence reads: CASTEKTSTDTQYF. CDR3 coding DNA: TGCGCCAGCACCGAGAAGACTAGCACAGATACGCAGTATTTT.

The rearrangement joins TRBV5-6 to TRBJ2-7, with D perhaps TRBD1 or TRBD2 (6 bases each). The length of the CDR3 is 17 residues. V lost 0 bases, J lost 4 bases, and 20 bases lay in between. Germline CDR1 and CDR2: SGHDT and YYEEEE. The CDR3 is CASSLVSGRDTWYEQYF. CDR3 sequence (DNA): TGTGCCAGCAGCTTGGTCTCGGGGCGGGACACCTGGTACGAGCAGTACTTC.

There are a few counts of this clonotype. The V gene is TRBV6-1, the J gene TRBJ2-4, with 10 bases aligning to TRBD1. With 3 bases clipped from V and 7 bases from J, the junction kept 3 bases outside the gene matches. Per germline, CDR1 MNHNS and CDR2 SASEGT. This CDR3 comprises 14 residues. The CDR3 protein is CASSDGDRGNIQYF. DNA for the CDR3: TGTGCCAGCAGTGACGGGGACAGGGGTAACATTCAGTACTTC.

This clonotype was counted between two and nine times. V is TRBV11-2 and J is TRBJ1-2; 7 nucleotides align to TRBD1. The trim removed 5 bases at V and 7 bases at J, leaving 13 bases unmatched. The CDR3 totals 15 residues. CDR1 SGHAT and CDR2 FQNNGV come from the germline V gene. The CDR3 loop is CASSGRQGWAVGYTF. The DNA for the CDR3 is TGTGCCAGCAGCGGGCGACAGGGATGGGCGGTTGGCTACACCTTC.

In this sample, this clonotype turned up a few times. The V call is TRBV27, the J call TRBJ2-6; maybe TRBD1 (5 bases). Trimming shortened V by 3 bases and J by 0 bases, and 9 bases separated the two germline ends. Germline CDR1 and CDR2: MNHEY and SMNVEV (reference sequence). CDR3 size: 16 residues. The CDR3 coding sequence is TGTGCCAGCAGTTTTACAGGTACCTCTGGGGCCAACGTCCTGACTTTC. Its protein product is CASSFTGTSGANVLTF. Full variable domain (remainder filled in from reference TRBV27 and TRBJ2-6): EAQVTQNPRYLITVTGKKLTVTCSQNMNHEYMSWYRQDPGLGLRQIYYSMNVEVTDKGDVPEGYKVSRKEKRNFPLILESPSPNQTSLYFCASSFTGTSGANVLTFGAGSRLTVL.

V is TRBV29-1 and J is TRBJ2-7; no reliable D call. The CDR3 runs 14 residues. Germline values: CDR1 SQVTM, CDR2 ANQGSEA. The V and J ends lost 8 bases and 4 bases respectively, with 21 bases between them. The CDR3 coding sequence is TGCAGCTTTCTTCCGCGAGCAGAGTCTTACGAGCAGTACTTC. It yields the protein CSFLPRAESYEQYF.